These 13 T cell receptor beta chains originate from one sample sequenced in a study of blood T cell repertoires in COVID-19. Sequencing was performed with immunoSEQ multiplex PCR; in TCRdb, only in-frame clones are kept and a portion is missing. The sample has about 150,000 clones, under 85% seen once. The sequencing input was peripheral blood. Every receptor here comes from a man in his sixties with COVID-19, enrolled during active disease.

The gene calls are TRBV18 and TRBJ1-2, with D unresolved. This CDR3 has 15 amino acids. The ends were cut back, 5 bases at V and 1 base at J, with 14 bases in the middle. The germline CDR1 and CDR2 sequences are KGHSH and LQKENI. CDR3 in amino acids: CASSDRAGGNYGYTF. The CDR3 nucleotides read TGTGCCAGCTCAGACCGGGCCGGAGGTAACTATGGCTACACCTTC. The whole variable domain, remainder taken from reference TRBV18 and TRBJ1-2, is NAGVMQNPRHLVRRRGQEARLRCSPMKGHSHVYWYRQLPEEGLKFMVYLQKENIIDESGMPKERFSAEFPKEGPSILRIQQVVRGDSAAYFCASSDRAGGNYGYTFGSGTRLTVV.

About this clone: Other DNA sequences in the same sample also yield this CDR3. This sequence joins TRBV5-6 and TRBJ2-7; TRBD1 aligns across 7 bases. Germline CDR1 reads SGHDT; CDR2 reads YYEEEE. The CDR3 is made up of 14 amino acids. The V gene end was trimmed by 0 bases and the J gene end by 2 bases; junction bases not matched to a gene: 2. The CDR3 coding sequence is TGTGCCAGCAGCTTGGGCCAGGGGGCCTACGAGCAGTACTTC. Its protein is CASSLGQGAYEQYF. Full variable domain (outside the CDR3, taken from reference TRBV5-6 and TRBJ2-7): DAGVTQSPTHLIKTRGQQVTLRCSPKSGHDTVSWYQQALGQGPQFIFQYYEEEERQRGNFPDRFSGHQFPNYSSELNVNALLLGDSALYLCASSLGQGAYEQYFGPGTRLTVT.

For the CDR3, the DNA is TGTGCCAGCAGCCTTGGGGCGGAAAGCAATCAGCCCCAGCATTTT. It is translated as CASSLGAESNQPQHF. J is TRBJ1-5 and V is TRBV9; D is perhaps TRBD1 (5 bases). V lost 4 bases, J lost 1 base, and 12 bases lay in between. This CDR3 has 15 amino acids. Germline-derived CDR1 and CDR2 are SGDLS and YYNGEE.

The rearrangement joins TRBV19 to TRBJ2-3; D remains unclear. The V gene lost 9 bases and the J gene lost 4 bases, with 8 bases spanning the gap. Germline values: CDR1 LNHDA, CDR2 SQIVND (reference sequence). The length of the CDR3 is 11 residues. In nucleotides, the CDR3 is TGTGCCAGCGGGTGGGCAGATACGCAGTATTTT. Translated, it gives CASGWADTQYF.

The chain carries TRBV6-2 or TRBV6-3 and TRBJ1-1; D remains unclear. Trimming took 7 bases from V and 3 from J, leaving 12 bases between them. This CDR3 comprises 13 residues. Germline lookup yields CDR1 MNHEY and CDR2 SVGEGT. The CDR3 DNA reads as TGTGCCAGCAACCCACTTCGGGACACTGAAGCTTTCTTT. Translation: CASNPLRDTEAFF.

The chain combines TRBV6-5 with TRBJ2-7; 7 bases line up with TRBD1. The CDR3 has 12 amino acids. Germline trimming cut 6 bases from V and 2 bases from J; bases unmatched to any gene: 1. In germline, CDR1 is MNHEY, CDR2 SVGAGI. For the CDR3, the DNA is TGTGCCAGCAGGGACAGGCCCTACGAGCAGTACTTC. Translation: CASRDRPYEQYF.

This chain uses TRBV24-1 with TRBJ2-5; D not resolved. This CDR3 comprises 15 residues. Per germline, CDR1 KGHDR and CDR2 SFDVKD. V lost 2 bases and J 2 bases, leaving 11 bases between the germline ends. CDR3 loop: CATSDSRKTQETQYF. CDR3 in DNA: TGTGCCACCAGTGATTCCCGGAAGACACAAGAGACCCAGTACTTC.

The chain joins TRBV9 to TRBJ2-7, with D tentatively TRBD1 (5 bases). CDR1 is SGDLS, CDR2 YYNGEE, per germline. The CDR3 loop spans 15 amino acids. V lost 4 bases, J lost 3 bases, and 17 bases lay in between. The CDR3 reads CASSPLQDTNYEQYF. In DNA, the CDR3 is TGTGCCAGCAGCCCCCTCCAGGACACGAACTACGAGCAGTACTTC.

This clone was counted only a few times. The gene calls are TRBV7-9 and TRBJ1-2; D might be TRBD1 (5 bases). Deletions cut 1 base from V and 4 bases from J, with 7 bases between. There are 13 residues in the CDR3. Germline values: CDR1 SEHNR, CDR2 FQNEAQ (reference sequence). CDR3 in DNA: TGTGCCAGCAGCTTAGAGACAGCCTATGGCTACACCTTC. Amino acids: CASSLETAYGYTF.

The gene calls are TRBV3-1 (or the pseudogene TRBV3-2) and TRBJ2-7; 9 positions agree with TRBD2. CDR3 size: 16 residues. Trimming removed 3 bases from V and 5 bases from J; junction bases left unmatched: 11. Germline V gives CDR1 LGHDT, CDR2 YNNKEL (reference sequence). Here the CDR3 DNA reads TGTGCCAGCAGCCAGAGGGGGGCGGGAGGGCGTCACGAGCAGTACTTC. This sequence encodes CASSQRGAGGRHEQYF.

This chain connects TRBV3-1 (or the pseudogene TRBV3-2) to TRBJ1-2; 10 bases match TRBD1. Germline V gene sequence: CDR1 LGHDT, CDR2 YNNKEL (reference sequence). Trimming removed 0 bases from V and 0 bases from J; junction bases left unmatched: 7. The CDR3 spans 18 residues. The CDR3 is CASSQDPDRGHTNYGYTF. The CDR3, as DNA: TGTGCCAGCAGCCAAGATCCCGACAGGGGGCACACTAACTATGGCTACACCTTC.

This CDR3 is CASSQILKGNIQYF. The CDR3 nucleotides read TGTGCCAGTAGTCAGATATTAAAGGGGAACATTCAGTACTTC. The gene calls are TRBV19 and TRBJ2-4; weak D call: TRBD1 (5 bases). CDR1 is LNHDA, CDR2 SQIVND, per germline (reference sequence). The germline V and J ends were trimmed by 5 bases and 7 bases, with 15 bases remaining between them. This CDR3 contains 14 residues.

This clone was observed once. The V gene is TRBV12-3 or TRBV12-4, the J gene TRBJ1-5, with D possibly being TRBD1 (5 bases). The CDR3 contains 13 residues. Trimming stripped 2 bases from V and 6 bases from J, with 8 bases between. In DNA form, the CDR3 reads TGTGCCAGCAGTTTAACAGACAGTCAGCCCCAGCATTTT. Its protein is CASSLTDSQPQHF.